The rows below give T cell receptor beta chains drawn from one sample of a study of shared clonotypes between healthy human individuals. Generated by immunoSEQ multiplex PCR, the TCRdb table keeps only in-frame clones and is missing some. Of 2 million or so clones listed, 90% to 95% are singletons. The material sequenced was naive CD4+ T cells sorted from blood. The receptors were gathered from a man between 18 and 35 years old in good health. CDR3s include the opening cysteine and the closing phenylalanine or tryptophan. The order of the fields is D gene, J gene, V gene, CDR3 length, clone size, CDR3 DNA, CDR3 protein. The D gene is left open where the match is weak. Size is stated for part of the rows, as once, few or many counts, or as a class when the clone is expanded.

. TRBJ2-2 TRBV5-1 15 . TGCGCCAGCACCGGGGAGGCGACTTCTACCGGGGAGCTGTTTTTT CASTGEATSTGELFF
. TRBJ2-7 TRBV30 17 . TGTGCCTCTTCGAAGGGGGGATCTACCCCTAGCTCCTACGAGCAGTACTTC CASSKGGSTPSSYEQYF
. TRBJ2-5 TRBV28 15 . TGTGCCAGCAGTTCCGGGACCCCCGGGATGGAGACCCAGTACTTC CASSSGTPGMETQYF
. TRBJ2-7 TRBV7-8 14 . TGTGCCAGCAGCTTAGACAGGACTTTATACGAGCAGTACTTC CASSLDRTLYEQYF
. TRBJ2-5 TRBV5-4 14 . TGTGCCAGCAGCGAACGTGGGGTCCAAGAGACCCAGTACTTC CASSERGVQETQYF
. TRBJ2-3 TRBV19 16 few TGTGCCAGTAGTATTCGGAAAGGCGCTAGCACAGATACGCAGTATTTT CASSIRKGASTDTQYF
. TRBJ2-5 TRBV30 14 . TGTGCCTGGAGTTCAGGGCTCCCCGCGGAGACCCAGTACTTC CAWSSGLPAETQYF
. TRBJ1-6 TRBV6-6 12 many TGTGCCAGCAGTTACGGCAATTCACCCCTCCACTTT CASSYGNSPLHF
. TRBJ2-3 TRBV5-1 13 . TGCGCCAGCAGCCTAGCTAGCACAGATACGCAGTATTTT CASSLASTDTQYF
TRBD1 TRBJ2-7 TRBV5-4 14 . TGTGCCAGCAGCCCCGGGACAGTGGTTGGCGAGCAGTACTTC CASSPGTVVGEQYF
. TRBJ2-5 TRBV28 16 once TGTGCCAGCAGTTTTGGGTATCGCAGGGGGAGGGAGACCCAGTACTTC CASSFGYRRGRETQYF